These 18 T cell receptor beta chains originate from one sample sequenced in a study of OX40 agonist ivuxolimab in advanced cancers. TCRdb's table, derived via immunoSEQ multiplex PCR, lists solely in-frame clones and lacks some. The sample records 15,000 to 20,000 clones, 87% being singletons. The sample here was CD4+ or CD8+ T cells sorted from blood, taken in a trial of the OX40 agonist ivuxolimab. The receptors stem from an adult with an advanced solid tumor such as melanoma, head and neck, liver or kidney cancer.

In nucleotides, the CDR3 is TGTGCCAGCAGCTTAGGCGGGACGGAGAACACTGAAGCTTTCTTT. It codes for CASSLGGTENTEAFF. The chain uses TRBV5-8 and TRBJ1-1; possible D gene TRBD1, 5 bases. Trimming removed 2 bases at V and 1 base at J, with 12 bases between. This CDR3 region has 15 residues. Germline V gene data show CDR1 as SGHTS and CDR2 as YDEGEE. The full variable domain, completed using reference TRBV5-8 and TRBJ1-1, is EAGVTQSPTHLIKTRGQQATLRCSPISGHTSVYWYQQALGLGLQFLLWYDEGEERNRGNFPPRFSGRQFPNYSSELNVNALELEDSALYLCASSLGGTENTEAFFGQGTRLTVV.

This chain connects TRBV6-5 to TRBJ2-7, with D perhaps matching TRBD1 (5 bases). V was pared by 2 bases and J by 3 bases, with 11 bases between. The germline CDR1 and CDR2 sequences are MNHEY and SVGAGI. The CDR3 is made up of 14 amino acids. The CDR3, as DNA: TGTGCCAGCAGTTACCCCGACAGACTCTACGAGCAGTACTTC. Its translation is CASSYPDRLYEQYF.

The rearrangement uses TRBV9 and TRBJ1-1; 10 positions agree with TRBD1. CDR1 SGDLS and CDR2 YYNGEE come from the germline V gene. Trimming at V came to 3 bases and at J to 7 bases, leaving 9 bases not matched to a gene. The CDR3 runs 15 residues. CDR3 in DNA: TGTGCCAGCAGCGGAGGCGACAGGGGGCATGGTGAAGCTTTCTTT. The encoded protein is CASSGGDRGHGEAFF. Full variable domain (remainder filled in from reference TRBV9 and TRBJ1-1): DSGVTQTPKHLITATGQRVTLRCSPRSGDLSVYWYQQSLDQGLQFLIQYYNGEERAKGNILERFSAQQFPDLHSELNLSSLELGDSALYFCASSGGDRGHGEAFFGQGTRLTVV.

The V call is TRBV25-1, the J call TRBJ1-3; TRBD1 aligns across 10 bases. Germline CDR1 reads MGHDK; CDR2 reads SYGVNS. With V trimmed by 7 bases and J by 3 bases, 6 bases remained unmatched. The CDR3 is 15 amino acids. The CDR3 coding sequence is TGTGCCAGCAATACCGGGACAGGGGTTGGAAACACCATATATTTT. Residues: CASNTGTGVGNTIYF.

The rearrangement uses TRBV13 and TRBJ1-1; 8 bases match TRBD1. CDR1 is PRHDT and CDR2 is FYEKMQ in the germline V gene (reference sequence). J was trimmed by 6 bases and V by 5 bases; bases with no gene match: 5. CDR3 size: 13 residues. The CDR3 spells CASSLGTGPEAFF. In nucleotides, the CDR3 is TGTGCCAGCAGCCTTGGGACAGGACCTGAAGCTTTCTTT.

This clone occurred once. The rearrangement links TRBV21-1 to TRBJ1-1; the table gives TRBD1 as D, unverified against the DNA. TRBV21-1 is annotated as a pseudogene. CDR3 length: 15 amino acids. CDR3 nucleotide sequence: TGTGCCAGCAGCACCTTACAGGACAGGCTACCGGAAGCTTTCTTT. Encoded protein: CASSTLQDRLPEAFF.

As DNA, the CDR3 is TGTGCCAGCAGCTCACGCCTAGCGATGAGCTCCTACGAGCAGTACTTC. Amino acid sequence: CASSSRLAMSSYEQYF. This chain joins TRBV7-6 and TRBJ2-7, with D perhaps matching TRBD2 (6 bases). The length of the CDR3 is 16 residues. The V gene's germline CDR1 is SGHVS and CDR2 FNYEAQ. V dropped 4 bases and J dropped 0 bases, with 16 bases sitting between them.

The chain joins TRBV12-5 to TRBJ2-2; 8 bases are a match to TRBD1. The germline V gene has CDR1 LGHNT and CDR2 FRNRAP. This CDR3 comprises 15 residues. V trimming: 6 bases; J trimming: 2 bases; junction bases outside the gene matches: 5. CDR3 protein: CASGKGQENTGELFF. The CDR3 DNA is TGTGCTAGTGGCAAGGGACAGGAAAACACCGGGGAGCTGTTTTTT.

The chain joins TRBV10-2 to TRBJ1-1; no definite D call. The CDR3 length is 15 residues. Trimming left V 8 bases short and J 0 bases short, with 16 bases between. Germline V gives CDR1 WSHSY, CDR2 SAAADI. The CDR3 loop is CASRVQGWVNTEAFF. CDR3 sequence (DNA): TGCGCCAGCCGGGTCCAAGGATGGGTGAACACTGAAGCTTTCTTT.

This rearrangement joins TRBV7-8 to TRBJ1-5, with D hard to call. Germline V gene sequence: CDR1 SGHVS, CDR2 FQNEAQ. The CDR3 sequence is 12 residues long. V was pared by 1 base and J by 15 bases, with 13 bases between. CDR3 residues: CASSLEAGSLHF. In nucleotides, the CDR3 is TGTGCCAGCAGCTTAGAGGCGGGGTCTCTGCATTTT.

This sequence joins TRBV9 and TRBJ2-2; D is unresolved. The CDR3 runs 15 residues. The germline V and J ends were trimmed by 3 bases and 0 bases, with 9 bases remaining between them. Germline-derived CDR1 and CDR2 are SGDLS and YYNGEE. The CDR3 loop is CASSARTPNTGELFF. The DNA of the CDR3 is TGTGCCAGCAGCGCCCGAACTCCGAACACCGGGGAGCTGTTTTTT.

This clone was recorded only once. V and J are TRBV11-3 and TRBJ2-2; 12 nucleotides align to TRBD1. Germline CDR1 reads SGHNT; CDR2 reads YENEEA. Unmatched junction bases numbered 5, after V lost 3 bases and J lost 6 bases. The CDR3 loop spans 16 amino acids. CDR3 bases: TGTGCCAGCAGCTTCCGGGACAGGGGGCGCGCCGGGGAGCTGTTTTTT. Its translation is CASSFRDRGRAGELFF.

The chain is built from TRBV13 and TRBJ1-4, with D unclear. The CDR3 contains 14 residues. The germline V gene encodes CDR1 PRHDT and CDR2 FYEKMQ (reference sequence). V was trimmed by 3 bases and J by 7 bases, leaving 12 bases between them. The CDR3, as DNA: TGTGCCAGCAGCTTGAGAAGGATGGGTGAAAAACTGTTTTTT. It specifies CASSLRRMGEKLFF.

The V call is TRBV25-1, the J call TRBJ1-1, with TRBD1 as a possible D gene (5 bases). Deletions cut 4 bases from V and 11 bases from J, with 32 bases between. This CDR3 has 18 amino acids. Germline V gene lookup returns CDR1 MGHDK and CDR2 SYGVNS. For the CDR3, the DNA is TGTGCCAGCAGTGGACCGGGGGGGGGTCAGGAGGGTTCTTACTACGCTTTCTTT. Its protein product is CASSGPGGGQEGSYYAFF.

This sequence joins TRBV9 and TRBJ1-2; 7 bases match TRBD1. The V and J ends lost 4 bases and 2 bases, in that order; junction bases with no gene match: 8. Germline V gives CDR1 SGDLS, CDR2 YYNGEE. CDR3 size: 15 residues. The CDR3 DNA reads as TGTGCCAGCAGCTCCACAGGGGACAACAACTATGGCTACACCTTC. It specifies CASSSTGDNNYGYTF.

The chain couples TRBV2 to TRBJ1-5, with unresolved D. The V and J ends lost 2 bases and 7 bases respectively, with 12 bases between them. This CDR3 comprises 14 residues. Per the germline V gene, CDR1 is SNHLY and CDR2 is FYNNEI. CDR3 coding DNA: TGTGCCAGCAGTGAATGGCAGGAACTGCAGCCCCAGCATTTT. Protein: CASSEWQELQPQHF.

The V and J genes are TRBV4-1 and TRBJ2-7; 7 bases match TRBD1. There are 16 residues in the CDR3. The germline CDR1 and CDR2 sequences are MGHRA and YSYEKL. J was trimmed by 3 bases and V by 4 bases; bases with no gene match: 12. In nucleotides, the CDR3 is TGCGCCAGCAGCCCATCGGGAAACGGACAGGTCTACGAGCAGTACTTC. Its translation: CASSPSGNGQVYEQYF.

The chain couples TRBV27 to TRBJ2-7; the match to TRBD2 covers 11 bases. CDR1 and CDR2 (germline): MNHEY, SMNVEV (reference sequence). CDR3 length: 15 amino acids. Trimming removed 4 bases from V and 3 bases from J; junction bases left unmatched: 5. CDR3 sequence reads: CASSYRLAGIYEQYF. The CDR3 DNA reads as TGTGCCAGCAGTTACAGACTAGCGGGGATCTACGAGCAGTACTTC.